This TCR beta chain derives from a study of OX40 agonist ivuxolimab in advanced cancers. Study summary: Enrolled patients in dose escalation had cancers that were hepatocellular carcinoma, melanoma, renal cell or head and neck cancer.

Findings and caveats of the study: CD4+ and CD8+ blood T cells expanded clonally by week 6 at 0.1 to 3.0 mg/kg. Expanded peripheral T cells had an undetermined antigen specificity.

The germline gives CDR1 MGHRA, CDR2 YSYEKL. This CDR3 contains 15 residues. With V trimmed by 4 bases and J by 7 bases, 4 bases remained unmatched. Concerning this clone itself: What it binds is not known.

Some clones are missing from TCRdb's copy, which holds only in-frame ones; the method was immunoSEQ multiplex PCR. The sample includes more than 85,000 clones, 91% seen only once; the top ten take approximately 0.32%. The TCR originated in an adult with an advanced solid tumor such as melanoma, head and neck, liver or kidney cancer. The sequences come from CD4+ or CD8+ T cells sorted from blood, collected in a trial of the OX40 agonist ivuxolimab. This chain links TRBV4-1 with TRBJ2-1; TRBD2 agrees at 13 bases. CDR3 nucleotides: TGCGCCAGCAGCCGACGGACTAGCGGGAGTAATGAGCAGTTCTTC. This gives the protein CASSRRTSGSNEQFF.